The clone carrying this T cell receptor beta chain was observed a few times. Germline V gene lookup returns CDR1 MNHNY and CDR2 SVGAGI (reference sequence). J lost 4 bases, V lost 5 bases, and 7 bases had no gene match. CDR3 length: 16 residues. This specimen comes from a study of T-cell memory formation after mild COVID-19. In TCRdb, the 5' RACE reads were re-called with MiXCR into one record per CDR3 protein. This sample has 270,000 or so distinct CDR3 sequences; 16% occur once, and the top ten carry under 25%. Source material: PBMCs or a T cell subset sorted from them (not recorded which). The sequence came from a man younger than 30 who had mild COVID-19 (a few samples of this study predate the infection). Cell type and time point are not known. The V call is TRBV6-6, the J call TRBJ2-1, with 11 bases matching TRBD2. DNA for the CDR3: TGTGCCAGCAGTACCGGGACTAGCGGAGCGTACAATGAGCAGTTCTTC. Encoded protein: CASSTGTSGAYNEQFF.